Each of the 30 T cell receptor beta chains below was sequenced from the same sample in a study of cytomegalovirus exposure and HLA in healthy donors. 60 Vbeta and 13 Jbeta primers were used in PCR. Generated by immunoSEQ multiplex PCR, the TCRdb table keeps only in-frame clones and is missing some. The table records some 150,000 clones, more than 70% of them present only once. Sequencing input: PBMCs. The receptors stem from a man in his fifties in good health and CMV-seropositive.

This clone was counted only a few times. Written as DNA, the CDR3 is TGTGCCAGCAGCTTGCTGGGCGCCAATGAGCAGTTCTTC. This gives the protein CASSLLGANEQFF. This chain links TRBV5-6 with TRBJ2-1; the D is unclear. Trimming left V 1 base short and J 6 bases short, with 8 bases between. This CDR3 is 13 amino acids long. Germline loops: CDR1 SGHDT, CDR2 YYEEEE.

The chain combines TRBV11-3 with TRBJ2-2, with D possibly being TRBD1 (5 bases). The CDR3 spans 15 residues. Deletions cut 2 bases from V and 4 bases from J, with 11 bases between. Looked up from germline, CDR1 is SGHNT and CDR2 is YENEEA. The CDR3 DNA reads as TGTGCCAGCAGCTTATCGCAGGGAAGCACCGGGGAGCTGTTTTTT. Translation: CASSLSQGSTGELFF.

This clone was seen just once. V and J are TRBV19 and TRBJ2-1; D might be TRBD1 (6 bases). CDR1 is LNHDA, CDR2 SQIVND, per germline (reference sequence). The CDR3 length is 13 residues. V lost 6 bases and J 6 bases, leaving 12 bases between the germline ends. CDR3 in amino acids: CASRGAQGNEQFF. DNA of the CDR3: TGTGCCAGTAGGGGGGCACAGGGCAATGAGCAGTTCTTC.

This chain uses TRBV4-3 with TRBJ1-3; 7 nucleotides match TRBD1. CDR3 length: 17 residues. Germline CDR1 LGHNA, CDR2 YSLEER. With V trimmed by 1 base and J by 4 bases, 10 bases remained unmatched. The CDR3 DNA reads as TGCGCCAGCAGCCAAGTCCTACAACAGGGGAGAGGAAACACCATATATTTT. Encoded protein: CASSQVLQQGRGNTIYF.

The gene calls are TRBV19 and TRBJ2-1; the D gene is possibly TRBD1 (6 bases). Germline V lookup: CDR1 LNHDA, CDR2 SQIVND (reference sequence). This CDR3 has 15 residues. Trimming shortened V by 1 base and J by 7 bases, and 14 bases separated the two germline ends. The CDR3 bases are TGTGCCAGTAGTATAGGGGCAGGGGTGGGGAATGAGCAGTTCTTC. Translating it yields CASSIGAGVGNEQFF.

The V call is TRBV11-2, the J call TRBJ2-7; D might be TRBD2 (6 bases). The CDR3 loop spans 15 amino acids. Per germline, CDR1 SGHAT and CDR2 FQNNGV. V lost 1 base and J 3 bases, leaving 13 bases between the germline ends. The CDR3 nucleotides read TGTGCCAGCAGCTTAGCGGACACGGGGGACTACGAGCAGTACTTC. Amino acids: CASSLADTGDYEQYF.

This clone occurred a few times. This sequence joins TRBV18 and TRBJ2-1; D is possibly TRBD1 (5 bases). The CDR3 sequence is 13 residues long. Trimming took 5 bases from V and 5 from J, leaving 10 bases between them. The germline V gene encodes CDR1 KGHSH and CDR2 LQKENI. The CDR3 protein is CASSRLTDNEQFF. The CDR3 DNA reads TGTGCCAGCTCAAGACTGACAGACAATGAGCAGTTCTTC.

The chain is built from TRBV5-1 and TRBJ2-7, with 9 bases matching TRBD1. Per the germline V gene, CDR1 is SGHRS and CDR2 is YFSETQ. V trimming: 7 bases; J trimming: 3 bases; junction bases outside the gene matches: 5. CDR3 size: 13 residues. The CDR3, as DNA: TGCGCCAGCGCGGGACAGGGTTTCTACGAGCAGTACTTC. This encodes CASAGQGFYEQYF.

The chain uses TRBV6-1 and TRBJ2-2, with TRBD1 identical over 7 bases. Germline assignment: CDR1 MNHNS and CDR2 SASEGT. V lost 7 bases and J lost 1; bases outside the gene matches: 6. CDR3 length equals 15 residues. The CDR3 is CASKSGQLNTGELFF. CDR3 nucleotides: TGTGCCAGCAAGTCGGGACAGCTGAACACCGGGGAGCTGTTTTTT.

The chain uses TRBV18 and TRBJ2-7; perhaps TRBD2 as D (6 bases). V was pared by 6 bases and J by 6 bases, with 18 bases between. Per germline, CDR1 KGHSH and CDR2 LQKENI. The length of the CDR3 is 14 residues. CDR3 nucleotides: TGTGCCAGCTCCCAAAGGACTATGTTCTCCGAGCAGTACTTC. Its translation is CASSQRTMFSEQYF.

This chain's CDR3 is CASSEDFGHSYEQYF. The DNA for the CDR3 is TGTGCCAGCAGTGAAGATTTTGGACATTCCTACGAGCAGTACTTC. This chain uses TRBV6-1 with TRBJ2-7; D might be TRBD1 (5 bases). CDR1 and CDR2 (germline): MNHNS, SASEGT. CDR3 length: 15 amino acids. Trimming took off 1 base at V and 1 base at J, with 11 bases between the two ends.

The V call is TRBV29-1, the J call TRBJ2-7; D gene unclear. This CDR3 has 11 residues. Per the germline V gene, CDR1 is SQVTM and CDR2 is ANQGSEA. V gave up 0 bases and J gave up 3 bases, with 3 bases separating them. Here the CDR3 DNA reads TGCAGCGTTGAAGATTACTACGAGCAGTACTTC. Translated, it gives CSVEDYYEQYF.

Regarding this clone: One junction end disagrees with the germline gene, perhaps due to a read error. Other nucleotide sequences in the sample specify the same CDR3. The chain carries TRBV7-9 and TRBJ1-6; 7 nucleotides match TRBD1. The germline V gene has CDR1 SEHNR and CDR2 FQNEAQ (reference sequence). This CDR3 region has 15 residues. The DNA for the CDR3 is TGTGCCAGCAGCTTAGCGCTGACAGGGAGTTCACCCCTTCACTTT. This gives the protein CASSLALTGSSPLHF.

This chain connects TRBV4-3 to TRBJ1-2; TRBD1 matches 9 bases. From germline, CDR1 is LGHNA and CDR2 YSLEER. The V and J ends lost 4 bases and 2 bases, in that order; junction bases with no gene match: 2. CDR3 length equals 14 residues. CDR3 region: CASSRDRANYGYTF. The CDR3 nucleotides read TGCGCCAGCAGCCGGGACAGGGCCAACTATGGCTACACCTTC.

This chain joins TRBV25-1 and TRBJ2-1; 7 positions match TRBD1. Germline CDR1 is MGHDK and CDR2 is SYGVNS. The CDR3 contains 15 residues. Losses at the gene ends were 3 bases for V and 7 bases for J; bases not matched to a gene: 9. The CDR3 sequence: CASSDLPGGRNEQFF. DNA for the CDR3: TGTGCCAGCAGTGATCTCCCAGGGGGTAGGAATGAGCAGTTCTTC.

CDR3 in amino acids: CASKLAGGPTDTQYF. CDR3 in DNA: TGTGCCAGTAAGCTAGCGGGAGGGCCGACAGATACGCAGTATTTT. This sequence joins TRBV19 and TRBJ2-3, with TRBD2 matching 12 bases. Germline CDR1 and CDR2: LNHDA and SQIVND (reference sequence). The CDR3 covers 15 residues. J gave up 3 bases and V 7 bases, and 5 bases lay outside the gene matches.

The V call is TRBV6-1, the J call TRBJ1-3; tentatively, D is TRBD1 (6 bases). This CDR3 comprises 14 residues. Germline V gives CDR1 MNHNS, CDR2 SASEGT. Trimming cost V 5 bases and J 1 base, with 9 bases left between them. This chain's CDR3 is CASSRGTSGNTIYF. CDR3 DNA: TGTGCCAGCAGTAGAGGGACATCTGGAAACACCATATATTTT.

In its sample, this clone was seen once. The V call is TRBV11-2, the J call TRBJ1-5, with no clear D. The CDR3 spans 14 residues. V dropped 5 bases and J dropped 1 base, with 9 bases sitting between them. Germline CDR1 is SGHAT and CDR2 is FQNNGV. CDR3 nucleotides: TGTGCCAGCAGCCCTGGGCAGAGCAATCAGCCCCAGCATTTT. This translates into CASSPGQSNQPQHF.

The chain has TRBV5-5 and TRBJ1-2; no clear D. V was clipped by 0 bases and J by 3 bases, with 9 bases between them. Germline lookup yields CDR1 SGHKS and CDR2 YYEKEE (reference sequence). The CDR3 totals 14 residues. CDR3 protein: CASSLDGGYYGYTF. In nucleotides, the CDR3 is TGTGCCAGCAGCTTGGATGGAGGGTACTATGGCTACACCTTC.

This chain joins TRBV5-1 and TRBJ2-2; D uncertain. From germline, CDR1 is SGHRS and CDR2 YFSETQ. This CDR3 has 13 amino acids. The V and J ends lost 1 base and 5 bases respectively, with 6 bases between them. The CDR3 region has the DNA TGCGCCAGCAGCTTGCGAGAAACCGGGGAGCTGTTTTTT. It encodes CASSLRETGELFF.

This clone was observed a few times. This rearrangement joins TRBV27 to TRBJ1-5; 8 bases map to TRBD1. V trimming: 0 bases; J trimming: 4 bases; junction bases outside the gene matches: 5. Germline CDR1 reads MNHEY; CDR2 reads SMNVEV (reference sequence). The length of the CDR3 is 16 residues. The CDR3 protein is CASSLSIQGANQPQHF. CDR3 coding DNA: TGTGCCAGCAGTTTATCGATCCAGGGGGCGAATCAGCCCCAGCATTTT.

On this clone: This specimen includes other DNA sequences encoding the same CDR3. The rearrangement links TRBV11-2 to TRBJ2-5; 7 positions agree with TRBD1. Germline V CDR1 and CDR2: SGHAT, FQNNGV. CDR3 size: 13 residues. Germline trimming cut 5 bases from V and 2 bases from J; bases unmatched to any gene: 2. CDR3 residues: CASSRDRQETQYF. The CDR3 region has the DNA TGTGCCAGCAGCCGGGACAGACAAGAGACCCAGTACTTC.

The rearrangement uses TRBV5-1 and TRBJ2-5, with a possible D match to TRBD1 (5 bases). Trimming stripped 4 bases from V and 3 bases from J, with 13 bases between. Per germline, CDR1 SGHRS and CDR2 YFSETQ. This CDR3 has 14 amino acids. The CDR3 loop reads CASSASQVEETQYF. CDR3 nucleotides: TGCGCCAGCAGCGCGTCACAGGTAGAAGAGACCCAGTACTTC.

The chain recombines TRBV19 with TRBJ1-4, with no clear D. The CDR3 spans 15 residues. V was cut by 5 bases and J by 4 bases, with 14 bases left in between. Per the germline V gene, CDR1 is LNHDA and CDR2 is SQIVND (reference sequence). The CDR3 DNA follows: TGTGCCAGTAGTCCTCCGGGGAGAGTTAATGAAAAACTGTTTTTT. This sequence encodes CASSPPGRVNEKLFF.

The chain recombines TRBV7-2 with TRBJ2-1; 7 nucleotides line up with TRBD1. V lost 5 bases to trimming and J lost 11 bases; unmatched junction nucleotides: 12. The CDR3 is made up of 14 amino acids. Germline assignment: CDR1 SGHTA and CDR2 FQGNSA. The CDR3 here is CASSLDRDVKKQFF. Written as DNA, the CDR3 is TGTGCCAGCAGCCTAGACAGGGACGTAAAAAAGCAGTTCTTC.

This rearrangement joins TRBV5-1 to TRBJ2-2; 8 nucleotides align to TRBD1. The germline V gene has CDR1 SGHRS and CDR2 YFSETQ. Unmatched junction bases numbered 5, after V lost 4 bases and J lost 6 bases. The CDR3 is 14 residues long. Here the CDR3 reads CASSLTGDAGELFF. In nucleotides, the CDR3 is TGCGCCAGCAGCCTGACAGGGGACGCCGGGGAGCTGTTTTTT.

This clone was found once. This chain connects TRBV4-3 to TRBJ1-1; D call uncertain. With 2 bases removed from V and 2 bases from J, the gap between germline ends came to 6 bases. Germline-derived CDR1 and CDR2 are LGHNA and YSLEER. The CDR3 loop spans 13 amino acids. The CDR3 here is CASSQRFNTEAFF. Written as DNA, the CDR3 is TGCGCCAGCAGCCAACGGTTTAACACTGAAGCTTTCTTT.

This clone was counted a few times. The V and J genes are TRBV18 and TRBJ1-2; 10 bases match TRBD1. CDR1 is KGHSH, CDR2 LQKENI, per germline. J lost 5 bases, V lost 3 bases, and 9 bases had no gene match. The CDR3 loop spans 16 amino acids. CDR3 DNA sequence: TGTGCCAGCTCACCGACACGACAGGGGGCGAGGTATGGCTACACCTTC. Its translation: CASSPTRQGARYGYTF. The full variable domain, in which reference TRBV18 and TRBJ1-2 provide the parts outside the CDR3, is NAGVMQNPRHLVRRRGQEARLRCSPMKGHSHVYWYRQLPEEGLKFMVYLQKENIIDESGMPKERFSAEFPKEGPSILRIQQVVRGDSAAYFCASSPTRQGARYGYTFGSGTRLTVV.

This chain's CDR3 is CASRQGEKLFF. For the CDR3, the DNA is TGTGCCAGCAGACAGGGTGAAAAACTGTTTTTT. V gene TRBV7-2 combines with J gene TRBJ1-4; a weak D match, TRBD1 (6 bases). Germline V lookup: CDR1 SGHTA, CDR2 FQGNSA. This CDR3 contains 11 residues. V dropped 6 bases and J dropped 7 bases, with 6 bases sitting between them.

In DNA, the CDR3 is TGTGCCAGCAGTTTACTGTTGGGCAGGGTGGGTCAGCCCCAGCATTTT. Amino acid sequence: CASSLLLGRVGQPQHF. The J gene is TRBJ1-5, the V gene TRBV28, with a tentative D call TRBD1 (5 bases). CDR1 is MDHEN and CDR2 is SYDVKM in the germline V gene. V lost 2 bases and J lost 6, with 17 bases in between. This CDR3 region has 16 residues.